Only a few counts were recorded for the clone carrying this TCR beta chain. What it binds is not known. Amplification yielded TCR beta CDR3 regions, with RNA transcripts as the source. A set of HTBI primers served as the primers for a first-round RT-PCR of the TCR CDR3. TCRdb redid the calling of the multiplex PCR reads with MiXCR, one entry per CDR3 protein. This sample has about 640,000 distinct CDR3 sequences, with around 21% found just once. Looked up from germline, CDR1 is LGHNA and CDR2 is YNFKEQ. The CDR3 has 16 residues. V gave up 4 bases and J gave up 4 bases; unmatched junction bases: 10. This sample is drawn from a study of T cells in Graves' hyperthyroidism and ophthalmopathy. Study-level results: Classification by a 13 V-J model distinguished ophthalmopathy from stable hyperthyroidism. Most thyroid-expanded clonotypes above 0.001 were also found in blood.

Each diagnosis was grounded in clinical symptoms, serum thyroxine and TRAb, thyroid ultrasound, and orbital computed tomography. Sequencing input: blood. The chain recombines TRBV4-2 with TRBJ1-2, with TRBD1 identical over 9 bases. The receptor was isolated from a man aged 30 to 39 with Graves' ophthalmopathy. CDR3 sequence reads: CASSPGGTGYRYGYTF. CDR3 nucleotides: TGTGCCAGCAGCCCGGGGGGGACAGGGTATCGCTATGGCTACACCTTC.